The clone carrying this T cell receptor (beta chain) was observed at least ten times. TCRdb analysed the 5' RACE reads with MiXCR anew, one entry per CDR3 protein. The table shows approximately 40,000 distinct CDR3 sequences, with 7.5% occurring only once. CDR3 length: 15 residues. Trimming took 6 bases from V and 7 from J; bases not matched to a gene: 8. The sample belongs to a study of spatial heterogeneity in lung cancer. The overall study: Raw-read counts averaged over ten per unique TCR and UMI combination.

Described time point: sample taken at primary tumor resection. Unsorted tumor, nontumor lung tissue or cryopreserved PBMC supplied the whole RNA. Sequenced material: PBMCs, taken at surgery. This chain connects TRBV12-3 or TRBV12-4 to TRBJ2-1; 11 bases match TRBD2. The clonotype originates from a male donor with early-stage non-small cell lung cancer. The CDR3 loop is CASRPTSGRSNEQFF. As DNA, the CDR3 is TGTGCCAGCAGGCCAACTAGCGGGAGATCTAATGAGCAGTTCTTC.